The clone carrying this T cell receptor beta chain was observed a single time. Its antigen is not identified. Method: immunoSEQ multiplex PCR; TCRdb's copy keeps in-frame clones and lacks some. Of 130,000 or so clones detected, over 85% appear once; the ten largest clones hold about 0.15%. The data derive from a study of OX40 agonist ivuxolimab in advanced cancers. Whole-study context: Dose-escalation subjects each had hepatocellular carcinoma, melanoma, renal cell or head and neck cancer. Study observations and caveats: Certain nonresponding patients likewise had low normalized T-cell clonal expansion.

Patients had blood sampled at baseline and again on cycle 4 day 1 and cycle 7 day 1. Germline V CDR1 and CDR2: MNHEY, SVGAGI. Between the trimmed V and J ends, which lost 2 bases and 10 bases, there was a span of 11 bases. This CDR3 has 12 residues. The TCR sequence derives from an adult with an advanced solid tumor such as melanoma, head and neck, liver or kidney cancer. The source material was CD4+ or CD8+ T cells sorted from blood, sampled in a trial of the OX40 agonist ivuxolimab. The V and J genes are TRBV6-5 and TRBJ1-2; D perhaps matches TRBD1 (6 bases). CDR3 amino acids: CASSYAQGIYTF. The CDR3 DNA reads TGTGCCAGCAGTTACGCTCAGGGGATCTACACCTTC.